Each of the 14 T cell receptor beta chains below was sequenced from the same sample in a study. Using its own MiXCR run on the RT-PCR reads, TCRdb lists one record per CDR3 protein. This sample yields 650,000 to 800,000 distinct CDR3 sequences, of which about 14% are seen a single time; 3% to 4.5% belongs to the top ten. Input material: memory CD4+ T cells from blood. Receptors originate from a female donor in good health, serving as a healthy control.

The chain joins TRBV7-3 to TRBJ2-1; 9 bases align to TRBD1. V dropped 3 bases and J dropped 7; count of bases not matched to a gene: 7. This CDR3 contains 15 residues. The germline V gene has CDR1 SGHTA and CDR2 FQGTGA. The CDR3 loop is CASSFYPGQGNEQFF. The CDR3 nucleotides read TGTGCCAGCAGCTTTTACCCGGGACAGGGAAATGAGCAGTTCTTC.

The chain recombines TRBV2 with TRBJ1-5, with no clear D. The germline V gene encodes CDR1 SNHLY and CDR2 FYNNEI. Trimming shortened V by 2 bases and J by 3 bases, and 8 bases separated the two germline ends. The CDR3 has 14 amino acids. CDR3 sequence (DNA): TGTGCCAGCAGTGAACACCTTTACAATCAGCCCCAGCATTTT. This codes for CASSEHLYNQPQHF.

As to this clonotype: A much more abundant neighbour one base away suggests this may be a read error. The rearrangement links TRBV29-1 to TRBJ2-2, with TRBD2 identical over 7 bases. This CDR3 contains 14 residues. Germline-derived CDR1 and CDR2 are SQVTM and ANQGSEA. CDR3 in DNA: TGCAGTGCCCGCGGGAGACGAAACACCAGGGAGCTGTTTTTT. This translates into CSARGRRNTRELFF.

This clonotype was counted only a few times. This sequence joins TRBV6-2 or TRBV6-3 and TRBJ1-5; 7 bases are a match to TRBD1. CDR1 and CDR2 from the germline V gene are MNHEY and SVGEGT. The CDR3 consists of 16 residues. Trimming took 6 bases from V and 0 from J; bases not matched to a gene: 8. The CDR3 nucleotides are TGTGCCAGCAGCCCGACAGGGACTTATAGCAATCAGCCCCAGCATTTT. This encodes CASSPTGTYSNQPQHF.

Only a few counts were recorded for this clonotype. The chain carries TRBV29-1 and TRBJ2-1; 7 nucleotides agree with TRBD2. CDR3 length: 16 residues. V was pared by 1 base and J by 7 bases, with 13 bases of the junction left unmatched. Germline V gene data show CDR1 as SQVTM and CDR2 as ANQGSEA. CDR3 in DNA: TGCAGCGTTGAAGTTCGGCGGGGGTACACCTCGAATGAGCAGTTCTTC. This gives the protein CSVEVRRGYTSNEQFF.

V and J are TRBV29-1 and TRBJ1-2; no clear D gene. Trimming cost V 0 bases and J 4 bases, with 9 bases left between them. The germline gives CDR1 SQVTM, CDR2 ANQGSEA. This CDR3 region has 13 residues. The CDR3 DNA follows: TGCAGCGTTGAAGACGGGCAGTTCTATGGCTACACCTTC. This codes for CSVEDGQFYGYTF.

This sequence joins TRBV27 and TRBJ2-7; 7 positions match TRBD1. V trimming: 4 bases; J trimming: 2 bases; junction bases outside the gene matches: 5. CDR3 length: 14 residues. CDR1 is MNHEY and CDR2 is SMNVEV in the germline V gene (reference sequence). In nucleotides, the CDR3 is TGTGCCAGCAGTTCGGCCAGGGGGACCTACGAGCAGTACTTC. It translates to CASSSARGTYEQYF.

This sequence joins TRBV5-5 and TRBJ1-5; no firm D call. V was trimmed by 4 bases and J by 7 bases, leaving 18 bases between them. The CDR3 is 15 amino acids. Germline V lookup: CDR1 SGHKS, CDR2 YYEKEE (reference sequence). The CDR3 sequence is CASSTSPGWEQPQHF. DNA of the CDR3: TGTGCCAGCAGCACCTCGCCGGGATGGGAACAGCCCCAGCATTTT.

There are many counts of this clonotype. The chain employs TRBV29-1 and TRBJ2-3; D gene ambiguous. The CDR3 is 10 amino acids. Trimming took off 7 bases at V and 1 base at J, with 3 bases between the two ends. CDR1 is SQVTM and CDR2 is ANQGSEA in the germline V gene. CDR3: CSAGTDTQYF. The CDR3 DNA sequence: TGCAGCGCGGGCACAGATACGCAGTATTTT.

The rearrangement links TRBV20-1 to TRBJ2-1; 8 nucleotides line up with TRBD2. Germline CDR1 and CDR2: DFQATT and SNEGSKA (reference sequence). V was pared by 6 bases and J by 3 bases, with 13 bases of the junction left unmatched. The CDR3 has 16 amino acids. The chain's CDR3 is CSAHSAQREIYNEQFF. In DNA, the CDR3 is TGCAGTGCCCACTCCGCACAGCGGGAGATCTACAATGAGCAGTTCTTC.

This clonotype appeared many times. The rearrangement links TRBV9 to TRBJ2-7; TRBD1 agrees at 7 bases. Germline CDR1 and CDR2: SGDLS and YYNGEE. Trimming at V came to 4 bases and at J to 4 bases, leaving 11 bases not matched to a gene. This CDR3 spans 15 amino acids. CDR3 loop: CASSPGPGGAYEQYF. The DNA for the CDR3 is TGTGCCAGCAGCCCGGGCCCAGGGGGAGCGTACGAGCAGTACTTC.

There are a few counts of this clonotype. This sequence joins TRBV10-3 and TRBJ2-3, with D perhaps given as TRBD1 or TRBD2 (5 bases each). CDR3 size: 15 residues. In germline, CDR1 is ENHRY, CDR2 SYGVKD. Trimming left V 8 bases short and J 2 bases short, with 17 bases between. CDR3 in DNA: TGTGCCATCTCTCCGGCCGGGACGGCCACAGATACGCAGTATTTT. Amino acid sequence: CAISPAGTATDTQYF.

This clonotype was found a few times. The CDR3 sequence: CASSVGPGVDTQYF. The CDR3 bases are TGTGCCAGCAGCGTAGGACCAGGGGTTGATACGCAGTATTTT. The V gene is TRBV9, the J gene TRBJ2-3; tentative D call: TRBD1 (6 bases). The CDR3 sequence is 14 residues long. Trimming took off 0 bases at V and 6 bases at J, with 11 bases between the two ends. The germline CDR1 and CDR2 sequences are SGDLS and YYNGEE. Looking up the rest from reference TRBV9 and TRBJ2-3 gives the full variable domain: DSGVTQTPKHLITATGQRVTLRCSPRSGDLSVYWYQQSLDQGLQFLIQYYNGEERAKGNILERFSAQQFPDLHSELNLSSLELGDSALYFCASSVGPGVDTQYFGPGTRLTVL.

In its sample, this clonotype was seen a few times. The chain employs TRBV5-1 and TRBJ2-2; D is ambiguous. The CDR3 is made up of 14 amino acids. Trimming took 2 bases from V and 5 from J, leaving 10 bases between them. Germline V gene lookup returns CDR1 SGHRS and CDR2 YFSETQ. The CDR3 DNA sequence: TGCGCCAGCAGCTTTTCTACAGTGACCGGGGAGCTGTTTTTT. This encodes CASSFSTVTGELFF.